This TCR beta chain was obtained from a study of monozygotic twins with inflammatory bowel disease. Study outcomes and limitations: Patient-to-patient differences in immunosuppressive treatment may have added variability to the repertoires. Lower sharing of clonotypes with other individuals was seen in IBD patients than in healthy twins. This was most marked in patients showing signs of disease activity.

Germline V CDR1 and CDR2: SQVTM, ANQGSEA. The CDR3 runs to 13 residues. As regards this clonotype: The antigen remains undetermined.

Each UMI, carrying a 6-nucleotide sample barcode, came from template switching. TCRdb reprocessed the 5' RACE reads; each CDR3 protein has one entry and no DNA is given. Its table records about 380,000 distinct CDR3 sequences. Collection yielded roughly 2.3 ml of blood per donor. The source material was blood. This clonotype originated in a human donor with ulcerative colitis or Crohn's disease, or a healthy co-twin of an affected twin (not recorded which). The chain links TRBV29-1 to TRBJ1-5; absent DNA, TCRdb's TRBD1 call cannot be checked. CDR3 residues: CSVGRQANQPQHF. The full variable domain, in which reference TRBV29-1 and TRBJ1-5 provide the parts outside the CDR3, is SAVISQKPSRDICQRGTSLTIQCQVDSQVTMMFWYRQQPGQSLTLIATANQGSEATYESGFVIDKFPISRPNLTFSTLTVSNMSPEDSSIYLCSVGRQANQPQHFGDGTRLSIL.